This T cell receptor (beta chain) comes out of a study of cytotoxic CD8 clonotypes in ibrutinib-treated CLL. Study-level information: Mean productive templates were almost 260,000; mean productive rearrangements were 94,082. Study-wide results and limits: Clonality grew at ibrutinib response; at progression, it decreased back toward baseline. Investigators sampled sustained-remission and progressing patients at differing times.

V gave up 1 base and J gave up 1 base; unmatched junction bases: 3. Germline CDR1 reads SNHLY; CDR2 reads FYNNEI. The CDR3 consists of 16 residues. Produced via immunoSEQ multiplex PCR; TCRdb's table is partial and in-frame only. The top ten clones hold less than 45% of a sample with some 14,000 clones, 52% of them seen once. About this clone itself: Its antigen is unidentified.

This chain connects TRBV2 to TRBJ2-2; TRBD1 matches 7 bases. The sample in question was PBMCs, obtained at a 24-month disease-progression time point, from a patient treated with ibrutinib. The TCR comes from a human donor with chronic lymphocytic leukemia. This CDR3 reads CASSEGQGWNTGELFF. In DNA, the CDR3 is TGTGCCAGCAGTGAAGGACAGGGCTGGAACACCGGGGAGCTGTTTTTT.